This TCR beta chain appears in the sequencing data of a study of blood T cell repertoires in COVID-19. The wider study: Specimens from acute and convalescent COVID-19 originated in the United States, Italy and Spain. T cells, B-cell-depleted T cells, or PBMCs provided the cDNA or gDNA that served as material.

How the authors handled the data: Cell counts per sample came from amplifying reference gene primers. Here immunoSEQ multiplex PCR was the method, and the copy in TCRdb shows in-frame clones only, minus some. The V and J calls and clone size were taken over from that table, and D and trimming were inferred from the DNA. The sample records under 250,000 clones, approximately 82% being singletons. The germline V gene encodes CDR1 SGHRS and CDR2 YFSETQ. This CDR3 has 15 amino acids. Trimming removed 3 bases from V and 7 bases from J; junction bases left unmatched: 8. The TCR comes from a middle-aged man with active or convalescent COVID-19. The chain uses TRBV5-1 and TRBJ2-7, with 12 bases matching TRBD1. Sequenced sample: peripheral blood. CDR3: CASSWPGQGAREQYF. In nucleotides, the CDR3 is TGCGCCAGCAGCTGGCCGGGACAGGGGGCGCGGGAGCAGTACTTC.